The 21 T cell receptor beta chains presented below share a single source sample, sequenced in a study of beta chain features in type 1 diabetes. The whole isolated RNA underwent reverse transcription, so sequencing captured expressed TCRB transcripts. Clones were sequenced by immunoSEQ multiplex PCR, and TCRdb holds only the in-frame ones, with some missing. The sample has about 400,000 clones; roughly an eighth are singletons. The sequenced sample was naive CD4+ T cells from blood. The receptors come from a man aged 18-30 years in good health.

The genes are TRBV5-1 and TRBJ2-7; the D gene is possibly TRBD1 (5 bases). The CDR3 contains 14 residues. CDR1 is SGHRS and CDR2 is YFSETQ in the germline V gene. Trimming took 2 bases from V and 5 from J, leaving 14 bases between them. CDR3 sequence (DNA): TGCGCCAGCAGCTTTGGGGCCAATGGGGACGAGCAGTACTTC. Protein: CASSFGANGDEQYF. The full variable domain, with the rest looked up from reference TRBV5-1 and TRBJ2-7, is KAGVTQTPRYLIKTRGQQVTLSCSPISGHRSVSWYQQTPGQGLQFLFEYFSETQRNKGNFPGRFSGRQFSNSRSEMNVSTLELGDSALYLCASSFGANGDEQYFGPGTRLTVT.

This clone appeared a few times. The chain employs TRBV10-3 and TRBJ1-1; TRBD1 is a possible D gene (6 bases). This CDR3 spans 12 amino acids. Trimming stripped 9 bases from V and 2 bases from J, with 10 bases between. CDR1 and CDR2 (germline): ENHRY, SYGVKD. This CDR3 is CAMRQENTEAFF. DNA for the CDR3: TGTGCCATGCGACAGGAAAACACTGAAGCTTTCTTT.

Remarks on this clone: Within the sample, other DNA sequences also encode this same CDR3. The V gene is TRBV9, the J gene TRBJ2-3; D might be TRBD1 (6 bases). The length of the CDR3 is 16 residues. CDR1 SGDLS and CDR2 YYNGEE come from the germline V gene. Trimming cost V 2 bases and J 4 bases, with 17 bases left between them. CDR3 sequence: CASSVGWGQAADTQYF. DNA for the CDR3: TGTGCCAGCAGCGTCGGGTGGGGGCAGGCGGCAGATACGCAGTATTTT.

The chain combines TRBV6-5 with TRBJ2-7; TRBD1 matches 8 bases. The CDR3 runs to 14 residues. Germline V gene sequence: CDR1 MNHEY, CDR2 SVGAGI. Trimming took 5 bases from V and 3 from J; bases not matched to a gene: 6. CDR3 residues: CASSPDRELYEQYF. DNA of the CDR3: TGTGCCAGCAGTCCGGACAGGGAACTCTACGAGCAGTACTTC.

The V call is TRBV18, the J call TRBJ2-1, with TRBD1 as a possible D gene (6 bases). V was pared by 0 bases and J by 7 bases, with 10 bases between. This CDR3 spans 14 amino acids. CDR1 KGHSH and CDR2 LQKENI come from the germline V gene. The CDR3 DNA follows: TGTGCCAGCTCACCACCAAGGGACAAGAATGAGCAGTTCTTC. Protein product: CASSPPRDKNEQFF.

The V call is TRBV9, the J call TRBJ2-1; the D is unclear. This CDR3 is 15 amino acids long. The germline V and J ends were trimmed by 4 bases and 3 bases, with 14 bases remaining between them. Germline V gives CDR1 SGDLS, CDR2 YYNGEE. CDR3 in amino acids: CASSTQPGIYNEQFF. The DNA of the CDR3 is TGTGCCAGCAGCACCCAACCGGGTATCTACAATGAGCAGTTCTTC.

This clone has a handful of counts. The CDR3 nucleotides read TGTGCCAGCAGCCCCCCCCTATATGGCTATGGCTACACCTTC. This codes for CASSPPLYGYGYTF. V gene TRBV7-2 combines with J gene TRBJ1-2; D is unclear. Germline-derived CDR1 and CDR2 are SGHTA and FQGNSA. CDR3 size: 14 residues. Trimming cost V 5 bases and J 4 bases, with 14 bases left between them.

This clone has only a few counts. The chain has TRBV29-1 and TRBJ2-2; D perhaps matches TRBD2 (6 bases). The CDR3 is made up of 16 amino acids. The V end was cut by 6 bases, the J end by 0 bases, with 17 bases between. The germline gives CDR1 SQVTM, CDR2 ANQGSEA. The CDR3 here is CSVDLGLYTNTGELFF. CDR3 nucleotide sequence: TGCAGCGTCGACTTGGGACTTTACACGAACACCGGGGAGCTGTTTTTT.

Only a few counts were recorded for this clone. V gene TRBV5-1 combines with J gene TRBJ1-1, with a weak D call TRBD1 (6 bases). This CDR3 contains 13 residues. The germline V gene has CDR1 SGHRS and CDR2 YFSETQ. The V and J ends lost 8 bases and 1 base respectively, with 12 bases between them. The CDR3 region is CASFTGRNTEAFF. CDR3 nucleotides: TGCGCCAGTTTCACAGGGAGGAACACTGAAGCTTTCTTT.

A few counts support this clone. This chain uses TRBV2 with TRBJ2-7, with 8 bases identical to TRBD2. CDR1 and CDR2 (germline): SNHLY, FYNNEI. The CDR3 covers 14 residues. J gave up 3 bases and V 10 bases, and 11 bases lay outside the gene matches. CDR3 bases: TGTGCCATCCACAGGGAGCGGGGGAGCTACGAGCAGTACTTC. Translation gives CAIHRERGSYEQYF.

This clone appeared a few times. This chain links TRBV21-1 with TRBJ2-1; the table's D call, TRBD2, has no DNA check behind it. TRBV21-1 is a pseudogene locus. The CDR3 is made up of 13 amino acids. This chain's CDR3 is CARGLAGGNKQFF. The CDR3 region has the DNA TGTGCCCGGGGGCTAGCGGGAGGTAATAAGCAGTTCTTC.

This clone turned up a few times. The rearrangement links TRBV5-1 to TRBJ2-1; D gene unclear. This CDR3 is 15 amino acids long. Trimming cost V 0 bases and J 9 bases, with 16 bases left between them. Germline V lookup: CDR1 SGHRS, CDR2 YFSETQ. In nucleotides, the CDR3 is TGCGCCAGCAGCTTGGCCTCTCTTCCCTCGGGTGAGCAGTTCTTC. Protein: CASSLASLPSGEQFF.

In this sample, this clone turned up a few times. The chain links TRBV29-1 to TRBJ1-5; no definite D call. Germline V gene data show CDR1 as SQVTM and CDR2 as ANQGSEA. The CDR3 length is 13 residues. V was clipped by 6 bases and J by 3 bases, with 12 bases between them. CDR3 sequence (DNA): TGCAGCGTCCTCGCCGGGATCAATCAGCCCCAGCATTTT. It codes for CSVLAGINQPQHF.

The rearrangement uses TRBV28 and TRBJ2-3, with 7 bases fitting TRBD2. The V and J ends lost 5 bases and 0 bases, in that order; junction bases with no gene match: 8. The CDR3 has 16 residues. Germline V gene lookup returns CDR1 MDHEN and CDR2 SYDVKM. The CDR3 region is CASSTASSGSTDTQYF. The CDR3 DNA follows: TGTGCCAGCAGTACCGCCTCTAGCGGAAGCACAGATACGCAGTATTTT.

The rearrangement uses TRBV10-3 and TRBJ1-6, with TRBD1 matching 7 bases. V trimming: 4 bases; J trimming: 7 bases; junction bases outside the gene matches: 4. CDR1 and CDR2 from the germline V gene are ENHRY and SYGVKD. CDR3 size: 14 residues. The CDR3 spells CAISGQGENSPLHF. The CDR3 DNA reads TGTGCCATCAGTGGACAGGGTGAAAATTCACCCCTCCACTTT.

In this sample, this clone turned up a few times. The chain joins TRBV29-1 to TRBJ1-3; no reliable D call. With 5 bases removed from V and 0 bases from J, the gap between germline ends came to 11 bases. Germline lookup yields CDR1 SQVTM and CDR2 ANQGSEA. The CDR3 covers 14 residues. The CDR3 DNA reads as TGCAGCGTTCGATTCCCTAGCTCTGGAAACACCATATATTTT. This gives the protein CSVRFPSSGNTIYF.

This rearrangement joins TRBV7-9 to TRBJ1-1; 8 bases are shared with TRBD1. The CDR3 loop spans 15 amino acids. CDR1 is SEHNR and CDR2 is FQNEAQ in the germline V gene (reference sequence). Trimming removed 3 bases from V and 1 base from J; junction bases left unmatched: 4. CDR3 loop: CASSFRGRKNTEAFF. DNA of the CDR3: TGTGCCAGCAGCTTCAGGGGGCGCAAGAACACTGAAGCTTTCTTT.

This clone was seen a handful of times. The chain recombines TRBV25-1 with TRBJ1-2; perhaps TRBD1 as D (5 bases). The germline V gene has CDR1 MGHDK and CDR2 SYGVNS. The CDR3 runs 13 residues. The V end lost 3 bases, the J end lost 6 bases, and 11 bases lay between the germline ends. The CDR3 spells CASSEWGSNGYTF. In nucleotides, the CDR3 is TGTGCCAGCAGTGAGTGGGGCAGTAATGGCTACACCTTC.

The chain carries TRBV11-1 and TRBJ2-7; the match to TRBD1 covers 7 bases. The ends lost 1 base at V and 6 bases at J; junction bases unmatched: 6. This CDR3 contains 14 residues. Germline CDR1 reads SGHAT; CDR2 reads FQDESV (reference sequence). CDR3 in DNA: TGTGCCAGCAGCTTAGGAGGACAGGCGGCCGAGCAGTACTTC. It translates to CASSLGGQAAEQYF. The whole variable domain, remainder taken from reference TRBV11-1 and TRBJ2-7, is EAEVAQSPRYKITEKSQAVAFWCDPISGHATLYWYRQILGQGPELLVQFQDESVVDDSQLPKDRFSAERLKGVDSTLKIQPAELGDSAMYLCASSLGGQAAEQYFGPGTRLTVT.

This clone has more than one count but fewer than ten. The genes are TRBV28 and TRBJ1-2; 8 positions match TRBD1. Germline-derived CDR1 and CDR2 are MDHEN and SYDVKM. V shed 5 bases and J 2 bases; nucleotides not matched to a gene: 7. There are 15 residues in the CDR3. The CDR3 spells CASSLGQGSNYGYTF. The CDR3 bases are TGTGCCAGCAGTCTTGGACAGGGTTCAAACTATGGCTACACCTTC.

This clone was seen more than once but under ten times. The chain couples TRBV6-5 to TRBJ2-1; 9 bases are shared with TRBD1. J lost 9 bases, V lost 5 bases, and 11 bases had no gene match. The length of the CDR3 is 15 residues. Germline V gene sequence: CDR1 MNHEY, CDR2 SVGAGI. This chain's CDR3 is CASSPGQGAGGEQFF. Here the CDR3 DNA reads TGTGCCAGCAGTCCGGGACAGGGCGCCGGTGGTGAGCAGTTCTTC.